What follows are 18 T cell receptor beta chains derived from one specimen sequenced in a study of shared clonotypes between healthy human individuals. TCRdb's table, derived via immunoSEQ multiplex PCR, lists solely in-frame clones and lacks some. In the table there are about 960,000 clones, approximately 80% of which are singletons. Sequencing was done on a sample of memory CD4+ T cells sorted from blood. Specified subset: CD45RA-negative fraction. Receptors were obtained from a man aged 18 to 29 in good health.

This sequence joins TRBV5-1 and TRBJ2-1, with 11 bases lining up with TRBD2. The germline gives CDR1 SGHRS, CDR2 YFSETQ. V shed 0 bases and J 8 bases; nucleotides not matched to a gene: 1. CDR3 length: 14 amino acids. CDR3 nucleotide sequence: TGCGCCAGCAGCTTGGGGGGACTAGCGGATGAGCAGTTCTTC. As protein: CASSLGGLADEQFF. Full variable domain (missing parts from reference TRBV5-1 and TRBJ2-1): KAGVTQTPRYLIKTRGQQVTLSCSPISGHRSVSWYQQTPGQGLQFLFEYFSETQRNKGNFPGRFSGRQFSNSRSEMNVSTLELGDSALYLCASSLGGLADEQFFGPGTRLTVL.

V usage is TRBV9 and J usage is TRBJ1-2; 7 positions agree with TRBD1. V was clipped by 3 bases and J by 3 bases; unmatched bases: 5. CDR1 SGDLS and CDR2 YYNGEE come from the germline V gene. This CDR3 comprises 14 residues. Here the CDR3 reads CASSAEQGYYGYTF. The CDR3 DNA is TGTGCCAGCAGCGCGGAACAGGGGTACTATGGCTACACCTTC.

About this clone: The same CDR3 also results from other DNA sequences found in this sample. The gene calls are TRBV15 and TRBJ2-5, with D possibly being TRBD2 (5 bases). The V gene's germline CDR1 is LNHNV and CDR2 YYDKDF (reference sequence). Trimming removed 1 base at V and 2 bases at J, with 5 bases between. CDR3 length equals 13 residues. CDR3 DNA sequence: TGTGCCACCAGCAGAGGACTACAAGAGACCCAGTACTTC. This sequence encodes CATSRGLQETQYF.

The V and J genes are TRBV7-2 and TRBJ2-1; the match to TRBD1 covers 12 bases. Trimming at V came to 1 base and at J to 5 bases, leaving 3 bases not matched to a gene. The CDR3 is 16 residues long. The germline V gene has CDR1 SGHTA and CDR2 FQGNSA. CDR3 sequence reads: CASSLGGQGADNEQFF. CDR3 coding DNA: TGTGCCAGCAGCTTAGGGGGACAGGGGGCGGACAATGAGCAGTTCTTC.

This chain links TRBV28 with TRBJ1-1; no definite D call. Germline CDR1 MDHEN, CDR2 SYDVKM. V was cut by 2 bases and J by 11 bases, with 15 bases left in between. This CDR3 spans 13 amino acids. This CDR3 is CASSLAGPREAFF. CDR3 DNA: TGTGCCAGCAGTTTAGCAGGACCTAGAGAGGCTTTCTTT.

The chain links TRBV6-5 to TRBJ1-2; 7 nucleotides agree with TRBD1. V dropped 6 bases and J dropped 2; count of bases not matched to a gene: 6. Germline V gene sequence: CDR1 MNHEY, CDR2 SVGAGI. The CDR3 length is 14 residues. The DNA of the CDR3 is TGTGCCAGCAGCGCTTACAGGGGAAACTATGGCTACACCTTC. Its translation is CASSAYRGNYGYTF.

V gene TRBV5-6 combines with J gene TRBJ2-2, with a weak D call TRBD2 (6 bases). The CDR3 extends over 15 amino acids. Germline CDR1 reads SGHDT; CDR2 reads YYEEEE. V was trimmed by 4 bases and J by 4 bases, leaving 14 bases between them. CDR3 sequence reads: CASSPVGSSTGELFF. The CDR3 DNA reads TGTGCCAGCAGCCCCGTCGGGAGCAGCACCGGGGAGCTGTTTTTT.

As to this clone: Other DNA sequences in the sample encode the same CDR3. The genes are TRBV30 and TRBJ1-1; D remains unclear. V lost 0 bases to trimming and J lost 1 base, with 6 bases between them. The germline V gene encodes CDR1 GTSNPN and CDR2 SVGIG (reference sequence). This CDR3 has 13 amino acids. The CDR3 region is CAWSVGSNTEAFF. The CDR3 nucleotides read TGTGCCTGGAGTGTAGGGTCGAACACTGAAGCTTTCTTT.

Details on this clone: Other DNA sequences within the sample encode an identical CDR3. The rearrangement links TRBV28 to TRBJ2-2, with TRBD1 as a possible D gene (6 bases). This CDR3 contains 12 residues. Trimming cost V 5 bases and J 5 bases, with 6 bases left between them. Germline V lookup: CDR1 MDHEN, CDR2 SYDVKM. The CDR3 nucleotides are TGTGCCAGCAGTAGGGGGACCGGGGAGCTGTTTTTT. This encodes CASSRGTGELFF.

The chain recombines TRBV10-3 with TRBJ2-1; D gene ambiguous. Germline CDR1 reads ENHRY; CDR2 reads SYGVKD. V was trimmed by 4 bases and J by 8 bases, leaving 6 bases between them. The CDR3 covers 11 residues. CDR3 nucleotide sequence: TGTGCCATCAGTGTTAACGATGAGCAGTTCTTC. Translated: CAISVNDEQFF.

This chain links TRBV5-6 with TRBJ1-6; TRBD1 is a possible D gene (5 bases). This CDR3 is 15 amino acids long. CDR1 and CDR2 (germline): SGHDT, YYEEEE. The ends were cut back, 0 bases at V and 8 bases at J, with 12 bases in the middle. The CDR3 region is CASSLEGFLYSPLHF. The CDR3 DNA is TGTGCCAGCAGCTTGGAGGGGTTCCTATATTCACCCCTCCACTTT.

CDR3 region: CASSLGPRPTQYF. In DNA, the CDR3 is TGCGCCAGCAGCTTGGGGCCCCGACCTACGCAGTATTTT. The chain employs TRBV5-1 and TRBJ2-3; D remains unclear. The length of the CDR3 is 13 residues. Deletions cut 0 bases from V and 8 bases from J, with 10 bases between. Germline V CDR1 and CDR2: SGHRS, YFSETQ. Filled out from reference TRBV5-1 and TRBJ2-3, the complete variable domain reads KAGVTQTPRYLIKTRGQQVTLSCSPISGHRSVSWYQQTPGQGLQFLFEYFSETQRNKGNFPGRFSGRQFSNSRSEMNVSTLELGDSALYLCASSLGPRPTQYFGPGTRLTVL.

The chain couples TRBV2 to TRBJ2-1, with 11 bases matching TRBD2. Trimming at V came to 6 bases and at J to 3 bases, leaving 4 bases not matched to a gene. This CDR3 region has 15 residues. Germline V gene sequence: CDR1 SNHLY, CDR2 FYNNEI. The CDR3 reads CASRQTSGDYNEQFF. CDR3 bases: TGTGCCAGCAGGCAGACTAGCGGGGACTACAATGAGCAGTTCTTC.

V and J are TRBV11-2 and TRBJ1-4; D gene uncertain. Germline V CDR1 and CDR2: SGHAT, FQNNGV. The CDR3 loop spans 14 amino acids. The V end was cut by 1 base, the J end by 11 bases, with 14 bases between. The CDR3 here is CASSLGWASRKLFF. CDR3 nucleotides: TGTGCCAGCAGCTTAGGATGGGCCTCTAGGAAACTGTTTTTT.

A word on this clone: Other DNA sequences in the sample encode the same CDR3. The rearrangement links TRBV5-1 to TRBJ2-5; 10 bases line up with TRBD2. J was trimmed by 5 bases and V by 2 bases; bases with no gene match: 3. This CDR3 has 14 residues. CDR1 and CDR2 (germline): SGHRS, YFSETQ. CDR3 nucleotides: TGCGCCAGCAGCTTCAGCGGGGGGGTTGAGACCCAGTACTTC. Translation: CASSFSGGVETQYF.

This sequence joins TRBV6-1 and TRBJ2-7; maybe TRBD2 (6 bases). CDR3 length: 12 residues. Germline V gene data show CDR1 as MNHNS and CDR2 as SASEGT. The ends were cut back, 6 bases at V and 6 bases at J, with 12 bases in the middle. The DNA of the CDR3 is TGTGCCAGCAGCTTGGAGGGGATCGAGCAGTACTTC. Its protein is CASSLEGIEQYF.

This clone showed up just once. This chain links TRBV5-5 with TRBJ1-6; TRBD1 aligns across 8 bases. The V and J ends lost 2 bases and 7 bases, in that order; junction bases with no gene match: 8. Germline assignment: CDR1 SGHKS and CDR2 YYEKEE (reference sequence). This CDR3 has 16 amino acids. The chain's CDR3 is CASSLSATGENSPLHF. CDR3 nucleotide sequence: TGTGCCAGCAGCTTAAGTGCGACAGGGGAAAATTCACCCCTCCACTTT.

The chain recombines TRBV7-2 with TRBJ2-1; no clear D gene. CDR3 length: 15 residues. CDR1 is SGHTA and CDR2 is FQGNSA in the germline V gene. V lost 4 bases and J 0 bases, leaving 10 bases between the germline ends. The CDR3 bases are TGTGCCAGCAGCTCTTTGGGGTACTCCTACAATGAGCAGTTCTTC. It yields the protein CASSSLGYSYNEQFF.